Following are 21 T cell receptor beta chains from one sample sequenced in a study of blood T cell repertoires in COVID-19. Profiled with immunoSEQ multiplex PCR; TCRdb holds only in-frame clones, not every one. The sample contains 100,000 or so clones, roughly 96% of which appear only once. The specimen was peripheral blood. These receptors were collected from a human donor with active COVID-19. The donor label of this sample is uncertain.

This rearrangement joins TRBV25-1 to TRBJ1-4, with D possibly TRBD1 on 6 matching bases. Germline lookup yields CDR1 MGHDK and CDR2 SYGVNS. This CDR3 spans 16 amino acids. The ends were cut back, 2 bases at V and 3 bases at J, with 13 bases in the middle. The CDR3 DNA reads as TGTGCCAGCAGTGAAACGCGGGGGCTCTCTAATGAAAAACTGTTTTTT. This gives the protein CASSETRGLSNEKLFF.

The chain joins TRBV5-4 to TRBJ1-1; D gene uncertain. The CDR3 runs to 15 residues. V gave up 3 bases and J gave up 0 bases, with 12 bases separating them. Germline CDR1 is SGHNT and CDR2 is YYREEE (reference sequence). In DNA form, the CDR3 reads TGTGCCAGCAGCTCCAGATCCCAGATGAACACTGAAGCTTTCTTT. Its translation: CASSSRSQMNTEAFF.

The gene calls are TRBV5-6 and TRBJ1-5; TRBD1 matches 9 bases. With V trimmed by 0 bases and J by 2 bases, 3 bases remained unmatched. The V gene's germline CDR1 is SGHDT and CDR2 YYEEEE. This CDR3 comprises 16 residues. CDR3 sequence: CASSLDRGRRNQPQHF. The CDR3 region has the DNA TGTGCCAGCAGCTTGGACAGGGGGCGCCGCAATCAGCCCCAGCATTTT.

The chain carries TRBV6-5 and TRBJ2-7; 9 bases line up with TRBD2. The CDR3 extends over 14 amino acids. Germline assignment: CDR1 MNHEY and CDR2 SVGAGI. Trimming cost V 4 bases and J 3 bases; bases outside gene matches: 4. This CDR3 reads CASSLTSGYYEQYF. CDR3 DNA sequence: TGTGCCAGCAGTTTGACTAGCGGCTACTACGAGCAGTACTTC.

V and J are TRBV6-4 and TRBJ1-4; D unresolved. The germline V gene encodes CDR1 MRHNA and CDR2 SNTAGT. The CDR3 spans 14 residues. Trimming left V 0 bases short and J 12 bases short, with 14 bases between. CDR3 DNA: TGTGCCAGCAGTGACTCGTGGGCCCTGAAGCAACTGTTTTTT. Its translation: CASSDSWALKQLFF.

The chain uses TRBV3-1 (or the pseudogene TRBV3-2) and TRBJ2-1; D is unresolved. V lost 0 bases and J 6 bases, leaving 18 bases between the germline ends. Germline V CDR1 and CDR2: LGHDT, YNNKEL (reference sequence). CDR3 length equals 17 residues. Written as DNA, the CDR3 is TGTGCCAGCAGCCAAGACGGTGATTGTTCAAATAGCAATGAGCAGTTCTTC. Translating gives CASSQDGDCSNSNEQFF.

Here the CDR3 reads CASRGDRAGVYNSPLHF. CDR3 nucleotide sequence: TGTGCCAGCCGGGGGGATCGGGCAGGGGTCTATAATTCACCCCTCCACTTT. The chain couples TRBV27 to TRBJ1-6; possibly TRBD1 for D (6 bases). Germline CDR1 is MNHEY and CDR2 is SMNVEV (reference sequence). This CDR3 region has 17 residues. V was trimmed by 8 bases and J by 3 bases, leaving 20 bases between them.

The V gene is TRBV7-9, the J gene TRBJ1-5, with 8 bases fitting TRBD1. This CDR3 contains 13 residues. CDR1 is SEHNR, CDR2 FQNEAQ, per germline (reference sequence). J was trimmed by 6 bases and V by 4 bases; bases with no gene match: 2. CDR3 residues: CASSWDRSQPQHF. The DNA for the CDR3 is TGTGCCAGCAGCTGGGACAGGTCTCAGCCCCAGCATTTT.

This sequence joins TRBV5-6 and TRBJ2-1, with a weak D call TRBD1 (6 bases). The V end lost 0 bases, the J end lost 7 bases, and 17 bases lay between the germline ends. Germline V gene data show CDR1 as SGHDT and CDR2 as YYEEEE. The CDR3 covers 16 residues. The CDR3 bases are TGTGCCAGCAGCTTGGCCGTCAGGGGAGAGGGGAATGAGCAGTTCTTC. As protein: CASSLAVRGEGNEQFF.

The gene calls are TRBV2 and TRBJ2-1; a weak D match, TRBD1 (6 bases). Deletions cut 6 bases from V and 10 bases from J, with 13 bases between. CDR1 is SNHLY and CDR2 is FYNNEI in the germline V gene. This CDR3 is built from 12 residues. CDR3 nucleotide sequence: TGTGCCAGCAGCGACACCGGGACAGAGCAGTTCTTC. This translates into CASSDTGTEQFF.

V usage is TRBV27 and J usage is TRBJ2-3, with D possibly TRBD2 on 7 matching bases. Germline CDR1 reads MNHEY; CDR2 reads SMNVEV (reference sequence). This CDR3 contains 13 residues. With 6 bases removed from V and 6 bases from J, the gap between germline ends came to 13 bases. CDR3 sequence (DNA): TGTGCCAGCAGGGCGGGGGCGGGGGATACGCAGTATTTT. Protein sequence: CASRAGAGDTQYF.

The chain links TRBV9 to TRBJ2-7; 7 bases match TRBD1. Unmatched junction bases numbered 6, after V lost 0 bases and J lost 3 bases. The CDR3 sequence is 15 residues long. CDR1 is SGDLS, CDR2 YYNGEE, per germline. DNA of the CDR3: TGTGCCAGCAGCGTAGGGGCAGGGGGTATCTACGAGCAGTACTTC. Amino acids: CASSVGAGGIYEQYF.

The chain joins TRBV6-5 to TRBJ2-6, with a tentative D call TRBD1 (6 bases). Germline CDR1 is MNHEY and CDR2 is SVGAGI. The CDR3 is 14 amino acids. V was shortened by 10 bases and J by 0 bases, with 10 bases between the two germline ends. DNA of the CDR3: TGTGCCATTACCAGGGGCTCTGGGGCCAACGTCCTGACTTTC. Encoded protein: CAITRGSGANVLTF.

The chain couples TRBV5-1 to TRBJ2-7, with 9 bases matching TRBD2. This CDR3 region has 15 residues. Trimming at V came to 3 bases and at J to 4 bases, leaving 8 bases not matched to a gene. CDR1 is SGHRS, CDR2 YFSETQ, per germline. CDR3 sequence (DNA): TGCGCCAGCAGCTCGGCGGGGGGGGCCCCTTACGAGCAGTACTTC. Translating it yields CASSSAGGAPYEQYF.

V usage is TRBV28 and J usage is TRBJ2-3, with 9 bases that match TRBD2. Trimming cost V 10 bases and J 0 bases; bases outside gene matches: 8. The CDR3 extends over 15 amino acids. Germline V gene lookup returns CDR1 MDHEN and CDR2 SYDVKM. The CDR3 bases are TGTGCCACCATACTGACTAGCGGAAGCACAGATACGCAGTATTTT. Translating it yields CATILTSGSTDTQYF.

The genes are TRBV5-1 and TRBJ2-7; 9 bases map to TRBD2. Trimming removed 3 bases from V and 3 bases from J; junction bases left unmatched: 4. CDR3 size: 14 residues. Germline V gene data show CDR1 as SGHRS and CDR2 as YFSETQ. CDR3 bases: TGCGCCAGCAGCTCCACGACTAGCGGCTACGAGCAGTACTTC. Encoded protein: CASSSTTSGYEQYF.

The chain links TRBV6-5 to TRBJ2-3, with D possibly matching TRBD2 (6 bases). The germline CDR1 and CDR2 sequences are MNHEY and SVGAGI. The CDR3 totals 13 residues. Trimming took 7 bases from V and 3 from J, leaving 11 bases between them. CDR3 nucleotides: TGTGCCAGCAAGCAGGCGGGGACAGATACGCAGTATTTT. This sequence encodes CASKQAGTDTQYF.

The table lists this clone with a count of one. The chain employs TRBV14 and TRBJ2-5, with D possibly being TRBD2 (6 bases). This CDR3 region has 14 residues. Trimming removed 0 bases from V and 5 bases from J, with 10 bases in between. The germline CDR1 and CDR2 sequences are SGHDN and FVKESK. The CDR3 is CASSQEWGRETQYF. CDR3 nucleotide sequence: TGTGCCAGCAGCCAAGAATGGGGGAGGGAGACCCAGTACTTC.

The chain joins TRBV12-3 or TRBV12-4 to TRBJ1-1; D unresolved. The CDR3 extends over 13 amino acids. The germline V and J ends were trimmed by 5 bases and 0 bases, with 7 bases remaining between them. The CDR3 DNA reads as TGTGCCAGCAGTAATAATATGAACACTGAAGCTTTCTTT. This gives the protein CASSNNMNTEAFF.

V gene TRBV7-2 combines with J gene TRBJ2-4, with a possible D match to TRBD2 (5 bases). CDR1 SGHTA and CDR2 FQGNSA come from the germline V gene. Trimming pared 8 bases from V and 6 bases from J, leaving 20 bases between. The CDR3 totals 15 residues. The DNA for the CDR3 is TGTGCCAGCGGCGGACGAGGGAGAGTAGGAAACATTCAGTACTTC. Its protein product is CASGGRGRVGNIQYF.

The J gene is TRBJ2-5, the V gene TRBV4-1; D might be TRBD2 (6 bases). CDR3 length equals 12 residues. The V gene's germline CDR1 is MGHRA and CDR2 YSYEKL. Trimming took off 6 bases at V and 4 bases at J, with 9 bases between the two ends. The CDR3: CASRGGAETQYF. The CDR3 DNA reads TGCGCCAGCAGAGGAGGGGCAGAGACCCAGTACTTC.